Following are 13 T cell receptor beta chains from one sample sequenced in a study of OX40 agonist ivuxolimab in advanced cancers. This table comes from immunoSEQ multiplex PCR, and its TCRdb copy is limited to in-frame clones, with some not included. This table holds under 70,000 clones, about 92% found once. This material consisted of CD4+ or CD8+ T cells sorted from blood, taken in a trial of the OX40 agonist ivuxolimab. These receptors were obtained from an adult with an advanced solid tumor such as melanoma, head and neck, liver or kidney cancer.

The genes are TRBV6-1 and TRBJ1-1; D gene uncertain. V lost 6 bases, J lost 1 base, and 12 bases lay in between. Germline loops: CDR1 MNHNS, CDR2 SASEGT. The length of the CDR3 is 14 residues. CDR3 sequence reads: CASRDRAGNTEAFF. Here the CDR3 DNA reads TGTGCCAGCAGGGACCGGGCTGGGAACACTGAAGCTTTCTTT.

This rearrangement joins TRBV5-5 to TRBJ1-6; 7 bases line up with TRBD1. V trimming: 1 base; J trimming: 8 bases; junction bases outside the gene matches: 6. The CDR3 loop spans 15 amino acids. CDR1 SGHKS and CDR2 YYEKEE come from the germline V gene (reference sequence). CDR3 in amino acids: CASSLFGTEDSPLHF. Written as DNA, the CDR3 is TGTGCCAGCAGCTTGTTCGGGACAGAAGATTCACCCCTCCACTTT.

The rearrangement uses TRBV11-2 and TRBJ2-5; D may match TRBD1 or TRBD2 (5 bases each). Trimming removed 2 bases from V and 9 bases from J, with 28 bases in between. The CDR3 is 18 residues long. The V gene's germline CDR1 is SGHAT and CDR2 FQNNGV. The DNA of the CDR3 is TGTGCCAGCAGCTTAAATGAGAGGTTTCCGGGACGTCTTATGGCCCAGTACTTC. Translating it yields CASSLNERFPGRLMAQYF.

The J gene is TRBJ1-4, the V gene TRBV10-3; a weak D match, TRBD1 (5 bases). Per germline, CDR1 ENHRY and CDR2 SYGVKD. V shed 4 bases and J shed 6 bases, with 9 bases lying between them. The CDR3 has 13 residues. CDR3 sequence reads: CAISGIGDEKLFF. In DNA, the CDR3 is TGTGCCATCAGTGGGATAGGGGATGAAAAACTGTTTTTT.

The rearrangement uses TRBV10-3 and TRBJ2-3; 10 bases fit TRBD2. V lost 2 bases, J lost 0 bases, and 8 bases stayed unmatched. The germline gives CDR1 ENHRY, CDR2 SYGVKD. The CDR3 spans 18 residues. The CDR3 nucleotides read TGTGCCATCAGTGAGACCCCCGCTAGCGGGAGAAGCACAGATACGCAGTATTTT. Translated, it gives CAISETPASGRSTDTQYF.

This clone was picked up a small number of times. The rearrangement uses TRBV9 and TRBJ2-7; possible D gene TRBD2, 6 bases. CDR1 is SGDLS, CDR2 YYNGEE, per germline. Deletions cut 1 base from V and 5 bases from J, with 13 bases between. The CDR3 sequence is 14 residues long. DNA of the CDR3: TGTGCCAGCAGCGTAACCCGGGAGAGCGACGAGCAGTACTTC. Protein product: CASSVTRESDEQYF.

The chain carries TRBV10-3 and TRBJ2-3; D is perhaps TRBD1 or TRBD2 (5 bases each). Germline V gene lookup returns CDR1 ENHRY and CDR2 SYGVKD. The V end was cut by 2 bases, the J end by 4 bases, with 10 bases between. The CDR3 has 14 amino acids. The CDR3 DNA is TGTGCCATCAGTGAGAGGGACGGACCAGATACGCAGTATTTT. It specifies CAISERDGPDTQYF.

This CDR3 is CASGQGQGEETQYF. In DNA form, the CDR3 reads TGTGCCAGTGGGCAAGGGCAGGGGGAGGAGACCCAGTACTTC. The rearrangement links TRBV19 to TRBJ2-5; 7 bases fit TRBD1. CDR1 and CDR2 from the germline V gene are LNHDA and SQIVND (reference sequence). The junction had 11 bases not matched to a gene; V was cut back by 8 bases and J by 5 bases. This CDR3 has 14 amino acids.

The chain carries TRBV14 and TRBJ2-5, with a possible D match to TRBD2 (7 bases). Germline lookup yields CDR1 SGHDN and CDR2 FVKESK. This CDR3 region has 16 residues. V was clipped by 3 bases and J by 4 bases, with 18 bases between them. The CDR3 loop is CASSHYAGRGGETQYF. In DNA form, the CDR3 reads TGTGCCAGCAGCCATTACGCGGGAAGGGGGGGAGAGACCCAGTACTTC.

The chain employs TRBV30 and TRBJ2-1; 12 bases match TRBD2. This CDR3 spans 15 amino acids. The V segment lost 1 base and the J segment 5 bases; nucleotides outside the gene matches: 3. Germline-derived CDR1 and CDR2 are GTSNPN and SVGIG (reference sequence). The CDR3 here is CAWSEGLAGNNEQFF. CDR3 coding DNA: TGTGCCTGGAGTGAAGGACTAGCGGGAAACAATGAGCAGTTCTTC.

The CDR3 bases are TGTGCCAGCACCCCCACGGGTGTAACTGAAGCTTTCTTT. Translating gives CASTPTGVTEAFF. The chain uses TRBV6-1 and TRBJ1-1; D is undetermined. Trimming left V 7 bases short and J 5 bases short, with 14 bases between. The CDR3 is 13 residues long. Germline loops: CDR1 MNHNS, CDR2 SASEGT.

CDR3 sequence: CASSSLGSGRSTDTQYF. The CDR3 DNA sequence: TGTGCCAGCAGCTCCCTGGGGAGCGGGAGGAGCACAGATACGCAGTATTTT. The V call is TRBV7-2, the J call TRBJ2-3, with 9 bases identical to TRBD2. The length of the CDR3 is 17 residues. In germline, CDR1 is SGHTA, CDR2 FQGNSA. The V and J ends lost 4 bases and 0 bases, in that order; junction bases with no gene match: 8. Based on the CDR3 plus reference TRBV7-2 and TRBJ2-3, the full variable domain is GAGVSQSPSNKVTEKGKDVELRCDPISGHTALYWYRQSLGQGLEFLIYFQGNSAPDKSGLPSDRFSAERTGGSVSTLTIQRTQQEDSAVYLCASSSLGSGRSTDTQYFGPGTRLTVL.

The chain has TRBV5-6 and TRBJ2-7; TRBD1 or TRBD2 may be the D gene (6 bases each). V gave up 4 bases and J gave up 4 bases, with 12 bases separating them. The CDR3 is 13 amino acids. The V gene's germline CDR1 is SGHDT and CDR2 YYEEEE. CDR3 protein: CASSGGPGYEQYF. The CDR3 region has the DNA TGTGCCAGCAGCGGGGGGCCAGGGTACGAGCAGTACTTC.